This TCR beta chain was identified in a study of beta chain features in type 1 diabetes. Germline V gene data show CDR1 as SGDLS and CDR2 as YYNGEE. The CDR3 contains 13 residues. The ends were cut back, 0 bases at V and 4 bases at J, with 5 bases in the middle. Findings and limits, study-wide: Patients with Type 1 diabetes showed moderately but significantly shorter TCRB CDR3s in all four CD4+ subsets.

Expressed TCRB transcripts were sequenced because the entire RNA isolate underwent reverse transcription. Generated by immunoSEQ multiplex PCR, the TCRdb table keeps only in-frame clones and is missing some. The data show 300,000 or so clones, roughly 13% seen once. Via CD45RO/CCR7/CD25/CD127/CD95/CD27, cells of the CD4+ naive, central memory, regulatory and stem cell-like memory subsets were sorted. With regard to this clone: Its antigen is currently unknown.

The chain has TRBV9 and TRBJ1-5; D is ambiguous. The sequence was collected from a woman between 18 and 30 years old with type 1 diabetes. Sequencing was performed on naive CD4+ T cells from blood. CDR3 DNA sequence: TGTGCCAGCAGCGTAGGGCCGAATCAGCCCCAGCATTTT. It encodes CASSVGPNQPQHF. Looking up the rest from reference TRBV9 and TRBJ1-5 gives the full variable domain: DSGVTQTPKHLITATGQRVTLRCSPRSGDLSVYWYQQSLDQGLQFLIQYYNGEERAKGNILERFSAQQFPDLHSELNLSSLELGDSALYFCASSVGPNQPQHFGDGTRLSIL.